Listed below are T cell receptor beta chains from one sample, sequenced in a study of CD8+CD57+ T cells in acquired aplastic anemia. TCRdb re-called the reads through MiXCR, storing one row per CDR3 protein. The table has some 150,000 distinct CDR3 sequences, just over 50% seen once. Source material: sorted CD4+, CD8+, or CD8+CD57+ T cells (not recorded which) from PBMCs. Receptor source: a human donor with aplastic anemia. Each CDR3 is given with its conserved first and last residue. Fields, in order: V gene, clone size, CDR3 length, D gene, J gene, CDR3 DNA, CDR3 protein. D genes are given only for firm matches. Some rows have no size entry. The others give once, few or many, or a class for an expanded clone.

V gene: TRBV18; clone size: .; CDR3 length: 15; D gene: TRBD2; J gene: TRBJ2-7; CDR3 DNA: TGTGCCAGCTCACCCGCTACGCGGGGGGTCTACGAGCAGTACTTC; CDR3 protein: CASSPATRGVYEQYF
V gene: TRBV2; clone size: .; CDR3 length: 14; D gene: .; J gene: TRBJ2-1; CDR3 DNA: TGTGCCAGCAGCTGGCAGGGAGGAGACAATGAGCAGTTCTTC; CDR3 protein: CASSWQGGDNEQFF
V gene: TRBV6-2/TRBV6-3; clone size: .; CDR3 length: 17; D gene: .; J gene: TRBJ1-6; CDR3 DNA: TGTGCCAGCAGTTGCCCGTCAGTCGAGGGGATTGGTTCACCCCTCCACTTT; CDR3 protein: CASSCPSVEGIGSPLHF
V gene: TRBV24-1; clone size: many; CDR3 length: 14; D gene: TRBD1; J gene: TRBJ2-6; CDR3 DNA: TGTGCCACCAGTGACCCGGACAGGGCAAACGTCCTGACTTTC; CDR3 protein: CATSDPDRANVLTF
V gene: TRBV7-9; clone size: many; CDR3 length: 15; D gene: TRBD1; J gene: TRBJ1-4; CDR3 DNA: TGTGCCAGCAGCGTATCCGGGACAGAAAATGAAAAACTGTTTTTT; CDR3 protein: CASSVSGTENEKLFF
V gene: TRBV20-1; clone size: .; CDR3 length: 10; D gene: .; J gene: TRBJ2-1; CDR3 DNA: TGCAGTGCTAGAAGAGATGAGCAGTTCTTC; CDR3 protein: CSARRDEQFF
V gene: TRBV7-9; clone size: many; CDR3 length: 14; D gene: .; J gene: TRBJ2-7; CDR3 DNA: TGTGCCAGCAGACCGAAGGCCGAAGGACGGGAGCAGTACTTC; CDR3 protein: CASRPKAEGREQYF
V gene: TRBV6-5; clone size: many; CDR3 length: 13; D gene: .; J gene: TRBJ1-2; CDR3 DNA: TGTGCCAGCAAGACACCCCCTAACTATGGCTACACCTTC; CDR3 protein: CASKTPPNYGYTF
V gene: TRBV7-7; clone size: few; CDR3 length: 14; D gene: TRBD2; J gene: TRBJ2-3; CDR3 DNA: TGTGCTAGCAGCTTGGGACTAGCTGCAGATACGCAGTATTTT; CDR3 protein: CASSLGLAADTQYF
V gene: TRBV5-6; clone size: many; CDR3 length: 15; D gene: .; J gene: TRBJ2-7; CDR3 DNA: TGTGCCAGCAGCGGGTCCGGGGCGGTCTCCTACGAGCAGTACTTC; CDR3 protein: CASSGSGAVSYEQYF
V gene: TRBV7-9; clone size: many; CDR3 length: 13; D gene: TRBD2; J gene: TRBJ2-7; CDR3 DNA: TGTGCCAGCACCGGACTAGCGGGGGTTGAGCAGTACTTC; CDR3 protein: CASTGLAGVEQYF
V gene: TRBV10-3; clone size: few; CDR3 length: 15; D gene: .; J gene: TRBJ1-1; CDR3 DNA: TGTGCCATCAGTCGGTACGGCAACATGAACACTGAAGCTTTCTTT; CDR3 protein: CAISRYGNMNTEAFF
V gene: TRBV2; clone size: .; CDR3 length: 13; D gene: .; J gene: TRBJ1-4; CDR3 DNA: TGTGCCAGCAGTGACACAGGGAGAGAAAAACTGTTTTTT; CDR3 protein: CASSDTGREKLFF
V gene: TRBV7-9; clone size: .; CDR3 length: 14; D gene: TRBD2; J gene: TRBJ2-7; CDR3 DNA: TGTGCCAGCAGCTTCGGATCTAGCGGCCACGAGCAGTACTTC; CDR3 protein: CASSFGSSGHEQYF
V gene: TRBV6-1; clone size: .; CDR3 length: 14; D gene: TRBD1; J gene: TRBJ2-3; CDR3 DNA: TGTGCCAGCAGCCCAGGACAGGGAAAAGATACGCAGTATTTT; CDR3 protein: CASSPGQGKDTQYF
V gene: TRBV6-5; clone size: few; CDR3 length: 15; D gene: .; J gene: TRBJ1-1; CDR3 DNA: TGTGCCAGCAGTTACTCGACAGGCTTGAACACTGAAGCTTTCTTT; CDR3 protein: CASSYSTGLNTEAFF
V gene: TRBV10-3; clone size: few; CDR3 length: 15; D gene: TRBD1; J gene: TRBJ1-1; CDR3 DNA: TGTGCCATCAGTGAGAGGTCGACAGGGAGCACTGAAGCTTTCTTT; CDR3 protein: CAISERSTGSTEAFF
V gene: TRBV10-3; clone size: .; CDR3 length: 15; D gene: TRBD1; J gene: TRBJ2-1; CDR3 DNA: TGTGCCACCCGGGGACAGGGGGCAAAGTACAATGAGCAGTTCTTC; CDR3 protein: CATRGQGAKYNEQFF
V gene: TRBV11-1; clone size: many; CDR3 length: 15; D gene: TRBD2; J gene: TRBJ2-3; CDR3 DNA: TGTGCCACCCATTCGCGGGGGGGGGGACCAGATACGCAGTATTTT; CDR3 protein: CATHSRGGGPDTQYF
V gene: TRBV5-1; clone size: once; CDR3 length: 16; D gene: .; J gene: TRBJ2-1; CDR3 DNA: TGCGCCAGCAGCTTGGAAGCAACAAGCTCCTACAATGAGCAGTTCTTC; CDR3 protein: CASSLEATSSYNEQFF
V gene: TRBV29-1; clone size: many; CDR3 length: 14; D gene: .; J gene: TRBJ1-1; CDR3 DNA: TGCAGCGTTGAAGATCGGGAAAGCAGTCGTGAAGCTTTCTTT; CDR3 protein: CSVEDRESSREAFF
V gene: TRBV7-3; clone size: few; CDR3 length: 14; D gene: .; J gene: TRBJ2-7; CDR3 DNA: TGTGCCAGCAGCTTAACAGGGGGTGACTACGAGCAGTACTTC; CDR3 protein: CASSLTGGDYEQYF
V gene: TRBV5-1; clone size: many; CDR3 length: 14; D gene: .; J gene: TRBJ1-5; CDR3 DNA: TGCGCCAGCAGCCCAGGGGCCAGCAATCAGCCCCAGCATTTT; CDR3 protein: CASSPGASNQPQHF
V gene: TRBV6-2/TRBV6-3; clone size: many; CDR3 length: 14; D gene: .; J gene: TRBJ1-1; CDR3 DNA: TGTGCCAGCAGTTACCGGGGGGGAAGCACTGAAGCTTTCTTT; CDR3 protein: CASSYRGGSTEAFF
V gene: TRBV7-9; clone size: many; CDR3 length: 13; D gene: .; J gene: TRBJ2-5; CDR3 DNA: TGTGCCAGCAGCTTGCCCAACCGGGAGACCCAGTACTTC; CDR3 protein: CASSLPNRETQYF
V gene: TRBV9; clone size: once; CDR3 length: 18; D gene: TRBD2; J gene: TRBJ2-1; CDR3 DNA: TGTGCCAGCAGCGTAAGTTTGGCTAGCGGGGGGCTTGGAGGTGAGCAGTCCTTC; CDR3 protein: CASSVSLASGGLGGEQSF
V gene: TRBV19; clone size: .; CDR3 length: 15; D gene: .; J gene: TRBJ2-1; CDR3 DNA: TGTGCCAGTAGTATGAAAGCGGGGACATACAATGAGCAGTTCTTC; CDR3 protein: CASSMKAGTYNEQFF
V gene: TRBV12-3/TRBV12-4; clone size: .; CDR3 length: 14; D gene: .; J gene: TRBJ1-5; CDR3 DNA: TGTGCCAGCAGTAACCAGGGAGGGCATCAGCCCCAGCATTTT; CDR3 protein: CASSNQGGHQPQHF
V gene: TRBV4-3; clone size: .; CDR3 length: 14; D gene: .; J gene: TRBJ2-7; CDR3 DNA: TGCGCCAGCAGCCAACTTTTTCCCTTCTACGAGCAGTACTTC; CDR3 protein: CASSQLFPFYEQYF
V gene: TRBV14; clone size: many; CDR3 length: 18; D gene: TRBD2; J gene: TRBJ2-1; CDR3 DNA: TGTGCCAGCAGCCCGGGACTAGCGGGGGCCGTCTCCTACAATGAGCAGTTCTTC; CDR3 protein: CASSPGLAGAVSYNEQFF
V gene: TRBV5-4; clone size: few; CDR3 length: 18; D gene: TRBD1; J gene: TRBJ2-4; CDR3 DNA: TGTGCCAGCAGCTTCTCACCCATGACAGGGGCCCTTGGGGACATTCAGTACTTC; CDR3 protein: CASSFSPMTGALGDIQYF
V gene: TRBV2; clone size: few; CDR3 length: 14; D gene: TRBD1; J gene: TRBJ2-7; CDR3 DNA: TGTGCCAGCAGTACGGGACAGGGCTATTACGAGCAGTACTTC; CDR3 protein: CASSTGQGYYEQYF
V gene: TRBV7-6; clone size: many; CDR3 length: 16; D gene: .; J gene: TRBJ1-6; CDR3 DNA: TGTGCCAGCAGCTCCAGTGGGCGACAGAGAAATTCACCCCTCCACTTT; CDR3 protein: CASSSSGRQRNSPLHF
V gene: TRBV20-1; clone size: .; CDR3 length: 16; D gene: TRBD1; J gene: TRBJ1-1; CDR3 DNA: TGCAGTGCTAGAGTATATAGACAGGGAGGCAGAACTGAAGCTTTCTTT; CDR3 protein: CSARVYRQGGRTEAFF
V gene: TRBV15; clone size: .; CDR3 length: 17; D gene: TRBD1; J gene: TRBJ1-2; CDR3 DNA: TGTGCCACCAGCAGTCTGGGTCAGGGGGCACGGAACTATGGCTGCACCTTC; CDR3 protein: CATSSLGQGARNYGCTF
V gene: TRBV6-2/TRBV6-3; clone size: few; CDR3 length: 16; D gene: TRBD2; J gene: TRBJ2-5; CDR3 DNA: TGTGCCAGCAGTTCATCACTAGCGGGGGGGCGAGAGACCCAGTACTTC; CDR3 protein: CASSSSLAGGRETQYF
V gene: TRBV25-1; clone size: few; CDR3 length: 12; D gene: .; J gene: TRBJ1-2; CDR3 DNA: TGTGCCAGCAGTGAGGAGCTCTATGGCTACACCTTC; CDR3 protein: CASSEELYGYTF
V gene: TRBV9; clone size: few; CDR3 length: 13; D gene: .; J gene: TRBJ1-1; CDR3 DNA: TGTGCCAGCAGCGTAGAGGGGAACACTGAAGCTTTCTTT; CDR3 protein: CASSVEGNTEAFF
V gene: TRBV5-4; clone size: many; CDR3 length: 15; D gene: .; J gene: TRBJ1-2; CDR3 DNA: TGTGCCAGCAGCTTGGATGGGGGATTCCTTAATGGCTACACCTTC; CDR3 protein: CASSLDGGFLNGYTF
V gene: TRBV18; clone size: few; CDR3 length: 15; D gene: .; J gene: TRBJ1-2; CDR3 DNA: TGTGCCAGCTCAACGAGGGCTAGGTATTTAAACGGCTACACCTTC; CDR3 protein: CASSTRARYLNGYTF
V gene: TRBV7-8; clone size: many; CDR3 length: 15; D gene: .; J gene: TRBJ2-7; CDR3 DNA: TGTGCCAGCAGCTTATTGGGGGGTCTCTCCTACGAGCAGTACTTC; CDR3 protein: CASSLLGGLSYEQYF
V gene: TRBV7-9; clone size: .; CDR3 length: 12; D gene: .; J gene: TRBJ2-7; CDR3 DNA: TGCGCCAGCAGCCCCGTACCCTACGAGCAGTACTTC; CDR3 protein: CASSPVPYEQYF
V gene: TRBV29-1; clone size: .; CDR3 length: 10; D gene: .; J gene: TRBJ2-7; CDR3 DNA: TGCAGCTTGGACCACTACGAGCAGTACTTC; CDR3 protein: CSLDHYEQYF
V gene: TRBV19; clone size: .; CDR3 length: 15; D gene: TRBD1; J gene: TRBJ2-7; CDR3 DNA: TGTGCCAGTAGTATCCTGGGACAGGGATCCTACGAGCAGTACTTC; CDR3 protein: CASSILGQGSYEQYF
V gene: TRBV27; clone size: few; CDR3 length: 15; D gene: TRBD2; J gene: TRBJ2-1; CDR3 DNA: TGTGCCAGCAGTCTGAGTCCGGGAGGCTCCAATGAGCAGTTCTTC; CDR3 protein: CASSLSPGGSNEQFF
V gene: TRBV7-3; clone size: .; CDR3 length: 15; D gene: TRBD2; J gene: TRBJ2-7; CDR3 DNA: TGTGCCAGCAGCTCTACTAGCGGGGACTCCTACGAGCAGTACTTC; CDR3 protein: CASSSTSGDSYEQYF
V gene: TRBV5-5; clone size: .; CDR3 length: 15; D gene: .; J gene: TRBJ1-1; CDR3 DNA: TGTGCCAGCAGCCAAAGTTTCAGGTTGAGCACTGACGCTTTCTTT; CDR3 protein: CASSQSFRLSTDAFF
V gene: TRBV24-1; clone size: .; CDR3 length: 15; D gene: .; J gene: TRBJ2-2; CDR3 DNA: TGTGCCACCAGTGATTTAGTGACAGACCACGGGGAGCTGTTTTTT; CDR3 protein: CATSDLVTDHGELFF
V gene: TRBV2; clone size: few; CDR3 length: 13; D gene: .; J gene: TRBJ1-3; CDR3 DNA: TGTGCCAGCAGTGAAGTGGGGCGAAACACCATATATTTT; CDR3 protein: CASSEVGRNTIYF
V gene: TRBV10-1; clone size: .; CDR3 length: 12; D gene: .; J gene: TRBJ1-4; CDR3 DNA: TGCGCCAGCATTGGTTCAGTGGAAAAACTGTTTTTT; CDR3 protein: CASIGSVEKLFF
V gene: TRBV6-1; clone size: .; CDR3 length: 15; D gene: TRBD2; J gene: TRBJ2-3; CDR3 DNA: TGTGCCAGCATCAGACTAGCGGGGGGCACAGATACGCAGTATTTT; CDR3 protein: CASIRLAGGTDTQYF
V gene: TRBV2; clone size: few; CDR3 length: 12; D gene: TRBD1; J gene: TRBJ2-5; CDR3 DNA: TGTGTCAGCAGGGGGACAGGAGAGACCCAGTACTTC; CDR3 protein: CVSRGTGETQYF
V gene: TRBV20-1; clone size: many; CDR3 length: 17; D gene: TRBD1; J gene: TRBJ2-6; CDR3 DNA: TGCAGTGCAACACAACAGGGGCCCTGGGACGGGGCCAACGTCCTGACTTTC; CDR3 protein: CSATQQGPWDGANVLTF
V gene: TRBV6-2/TRBV6-3; clone size: many; CDR3 length: 18; D gene: .; J gene: TRBJ2-7; CDR3 DNA: TGTGCCAGCAGTTACTCGATCAGTCCCACTGCGTCCGCCTACGAGCAGTACTTC; CDR3 protein: CASSYSISPTASAYEQYF
V gene: TRBV6-1; clone size: .; CDR3 length: 15; D gene: .; J gene: TRBJ2-5; CDR3 DNA: TGTGCCAGCAGTGAATTTGGGAGGACGCAAGAGACCCAGTACTTC; CDR3 protein: CASSEFGRTQETQYF
V gene: TRBV29-1; clone size: many; CDR3 length: 13; D gene: .; J gene: TRBJ1-2; CDR3 DNA: TGCAGCGTTGAATCGGAGGGCGGGTATGGCTACACCTTC; CDR3 protein: CSVESEGGYGYTF
V gene: TRBV11-1; clone size: many; CDR3 length: 17; D gene: .; J gene: TRBJ2-2; CDR3 DNA: TGTGCCAGCAGCTTACCGGGGGACACGACGAACACCGGGGAGCTGTTTTTT; CDR3 protein: CASSLPGDTTNTGELFF